The clone carrying this T cell receptor beta chain was seen many times. Time point reported: newly diagnosed GD, antithyroid drugs for less than 3 months. PBMC-extracted RNA yielded the TCR library. The data originate from a study of regulatory T cells in long-lasting Graves disease. To make TCR beta libraries, researchers used iRepertoire HTBI primers and Arm-PCR of CDR3 regions. TCRdb re-analysed the multiplex PCR reads in MiXCR, keeping a single row per CDR3 protein. The repertoire holds hundreds of thousands of distinct CDR3 sequences, 15% to 20% seen once, with approximately 25% in the top ten. With 2 bases removed from V and 7 bases from J, the gap between germline ends came to 12 bases. Germline V gives CDR1 MNHNS, CDR2 SASEGT. The CDR3 covers 14 residues. These data also formed part of another study, on T cells in Graves' hyperthyroidism and ophthalmopathy.

This chain uses TRBV6-1 with TRBJ2-1; unclear D gene. This receptor was obtained from a woman aged 40 to 65 with Graves disease. Material: peripheral blood mononuclear cells (PBMCs), obtained at new diagnosis, from a patient treated with antithyroid drugs. The CDR3 nucleotides are TGTGCCAGCAGTGAATGGCCTTTGGTTAATGAGCAGTTCTTC. Protein product: CASSEWPLVNEQFF.